This TCR beta chain was observed in a study of post-analysis software for immune sequencing data. At the level of the study: Relapsing-remitting, secondary progressive and progressive-relapsing courses of multiple sclerosis were included.

Each TCR beta cDNA library carried unique molecular identifiers. TCRdb re-analysed the PCR reads in MiXCR, keeping a single row per CDR3 protein. The sample consists of roughly 410,000 distinct CDR3 sequences, less than 40% of them appearing once. This clonotype has a handful of counts. The antigen remains unidentified. Mismatch with germline at one junction end may stem from a read error. Findings and limits, study-wide: Co-batched samples clustered tightly together by F measure. Higher frequency in patients than in controls was seen for about five TRBV segments, with TRBV5-6, TRBV5-1 and TRBV20-1 among them. Among multiple sclerosis patients, normalized Chao1 diversity was significantly below that of controls.

The germline CDR1 and CDR2 sequences are KGHSH and LQKENI. The CDR3 contains 15 residues. V usage is TRBV18 and J usage is TRBJ2-1; perhaps TRBD1 as D (6 bases). This receptor was taken from a girl between 10 and 17 years old with multiple sclerosis. Sample: blood. The CDR3 nucleotides read TGTGCCAGCTCTCCACGGACAGACACCTACAATGAGCAGTTCTTC. Encoded protein: CASSPRTDTYNEQFF. Full variable domain (outside the CDR3, taken from reference TRBV18 and TRBJ2-1): NAGVMQNPRHLVRRRGQEARLRCSPMKGHSHVYWYRQLPEEGLKFMVYLQKENIIDESGMPKERFSAEFPKEGPSILRIQQVVRGDSAAYFCASSPRTDTYNEQFFGPGTRLTVL.